The 14 T cell receptor beta chains below all came from one sample that was sequenced in a study of T cells after yellow fever vaccination. MiXCR, applied by TCRdb to the 5' RACE reads, yields one record per CDR3 protein. The sample shows more than 250,000 distinct CDR3 sequences, about 6.6% of them seen only once. The material sequenced was PBMCs, taken roughly 47 days after the first yellow fever vaccination. These receptors all stem from a man aged 18 to 30 who received the YFV17D yellow fever vaccine.

This clonotype turned up a few times. The rearrangement links TRBV12-3 or TRBV12-4 to TRBJ2-2; tentative D call: TRBD2 (6 bases). The CDR3 has 13 residues. Trimming stripped 6 bases from V and 5 bases from J, with 10 bases between. In nucleotides, the CDR3 is TGTGCCAGCAGCGGGGGAGAGACCGGGGAGCTGTTTTTT. Its protein product is CASSGGETGELFF.

This clonotype occurred many times. J is TRBJ1-1 and V is TRBV4-1, with no clear D. V gave up 0 bases and J gave up 1 base, with 9 bases separating them. The CDR3 spans 15 residues. CDR1 is MGHRA, CDR2 YSYEKL, per germline. For the CDR3, the DNA is TGCGCCAGCAGCCAAGAAGGTTTTAGGAACACTGAAGCTTTCTTT. Its protein is CASSQEGFRNTEAFF.

There are a few counts of this clonotype. The rearrangement links TRBV4-1 to TRBJ1-1; D gene unclear. Trimming cost V 0 bases and J 11 bases, with 10 bases left between them. This CDR3 has 12 residues. In germline, CDR1 is MGHRA, CDR2 YSYEKL. The CDR3 sequence is CASSQDWQAAFF. In DNA, the CDR3 is TGCGCCAGCAGCCAAGATTGGCAGGCGGCTTTCTTT.

The CDR3 spells CSARGLDRSSYEQYF. The CDR3 DNA follows: TGCAGTGCTAGGGGTTTGGACAGGAGCTCCTACGAGCAGTACTTC. This chain joins TRBV20-1 and TRBJ2-7; the match to TRBD1 covers 7 bases. Germline values: CDR1 DFQATT, CDR2 SNEGSKA (reference sequence). J gave up 0 bases and V 3 bases, and 8 bases lay outside the gene matches. This CDR3 comprises 15 residues.

In its sample, this clonotype was seen a few times. Written as DNA, the CDR3 is TGTGCCAGCAGCCGCGCAGGGGCTAACTATGGCTACACCTTC. Translated: CASSRAGANYGYTF. The V call is TRBV3-1, the J call TRBJ1-2; maybe TRBD1 (6 bases). Trimming left V 4 bases short and J 0 bases short, with 9 bases between. The CDR3 loop spans 14 amino acids. Germline V gene lookup returns CDR1 LGHDT and CDR2 YNNKEL (reference sequence).

As DNA, the CDR3 is TGTGCCAGCAGTTACAACGCCCGGACAGGGATAGCTGAAGCTTTCTTT. Encoded protein: CASSYNARTGIAEAFF. V and J are TRBV6-2 or TRBV6-3 and TRBJ1-1; 8 nucleotides match TRBD1. The CDR3 covers 16 residues. Germline trimming cut 2 bases from V and 6 bases from J; bases unmatched to any gene: 11. In germline, CDR1 is MNHEY, CDR2 SVGEGT.

The rearrangement links TRBV11-1 to TRBJ2-5; the D gene could be TRBD1 or TRBD2 (5 bases each). The CDR3 is 14 residues long. Trimming removed 2 bases at V and 5 bases at J, with 12 bases between. Per germline, CDR1 SGHAT and CDR2 FQDESV (reference sequence). The CDR3 DNA follows: TGTGCCAGCAGCTTACTCCGGGACGCCGAGACCCAGTACTTC. Protein sequence: CASSLLRDAETQYF.

This clonotype was seen a handful of times. The chain uses TRBV27 and TRBJ2-3; 7 bases fit TRBD1. CDR1 is MNHEY, CDR2 SMNVEV, per germline (reference sequence). The length of the CDR3 is 13 residues. V dropped 7 bases and J dropped 3; count of bases not matched to a gene: 4. The CDR3 DNA is TGTGCCAGCAAAGGGGGCAATACAGATACGCAGTATTTT. Its translation is CASKGGNTDTQYF.

This clonotype was found a few times. This chain connects TRBV5-5 to TRBJ1-1, with D uncertain. The CDR3 runs 13 residues. From germline, CDR1 is SGHKS and CDR2 YYEKEE (reference sequence). Trimming pared 2 bases from V and 4 bases from J, leaving 9 bases between. DNA of the CDR3: TGTGCCAGCAGCTTAGCCTTGATCACTGAAGCTTTCTTT. It is translated as CASSLALITEAFF.

This clonotype was detected ten times or more. Written as DNA, the CDR3 is TGCGCCAGCAGCGCCCTAGCGGGGGGGGGCAATGAGCAGTTCTTC. The encoded protein is CASSALAGGGNEQFF. The chain has TRBV5-1 and TRBJ2-1; 12 positions agree with TRBD2. The J segment lost 6 bases and the V segment lost 4 bases, leaving 5 bases of the junction unmatched. The CDR3 is 15 residues long. Germline CDR1 and CDR2: SGHRS and YFSETQ.

The chain carries TRBV20-1 and TRBJ1-5; D call uncertain. The germline V and J ends were trimmed by 7 bases and 3 bases, with 10 bases remaining between them. The CDR3 consists of 12 residues. CDR1 and CDR2 (germline): DFQATT, SNEGSKA (reference sequence). The CDR3 coding sequence is TGCAGTGTTCGGGTCCACAATCAGCCCCAGCATTTT. It encodes CSVRVHNQPQHF.

This clonotype was detected only a few times. This chain uses TRBV19 with TRBJ1-2; no definite D call. This CDR3 is built from 14 residues. Per germline, CDR1 LNHDA and CDR2 SQIVND (reference sequence). Deletions cut 4 bases from V and 5 bases from J, with 14 bases between. CDR3 coding DNA: TGTGCCAGTAGTAAGCGTTTGGAGGATTATGGCTACACCTTC. It is translated as CASSKRLEDYGYTF.

This clonotype was counted many times. The chain has TRBV6-5 and TRBJ1-1, with 7 bases lining up with TRBD1. V dropped 2 bases and J dropped 4; count of bases not matched to a gene: 1. This CDR3 region has 13 residues. Germline V lookup: CDR1 MNHEY, CDR2 SVGAGI. The CDR3 DNA reads TGTGCCAGCAGTTACCCAGGGGGCACTGAAGCTTTCTTT. Its translation: CASSYPGGTEAFF.

This clonotype appeared a few times. The J gene is TRBJ2-7, the V gene TRBV28; D unclear. Between the trimmed V and J ends, which lost 8 bases and 7 bases, there was a span of 15 bases. The CDR3 is 12 residues long. Germline V gene sequence: CDR1 MDHEN, CDR2 SYDVKM. This CDR3 reads CASSTSGREQYV. CDR3 nucleotides: TGTGCCAGCTCGACCTCCGGCCGGGAGCAGTACGTC.